Each of the 18 T cell receptor beta chains below was sequenced from the same sample in a study of shared clonotypes between healthy human individuals. Method: immunoSEQ multiplex PCR; TCRdb's copy keeps in-frame clones and lacks some. The sample comprises about 1 million clones, around 76% of which are singletons, and roughly 1.4% rests with the top ten. The sample was memory CD4+ T cells sorted from blood. Subset here: CD45RA-negative fraction. These receptors came from a man aged 18 to 35 in good health.

This clone was seen a few times. The chain uses TRBV18 and TRBJ1-6; weak D call: TRBD1 (6 bases). Germline CDR1 reads KGHSH; CDR2 reads LQKENI. V was pared by 3 bases and J by 5 bases, with 14 bases between. The CDR3 is 16 amino acids. In nucleotides, the CDR3 is TGTGCCAGCTCACCCCAGGGGCAGCCTGATAATTCACCCCTCCACTTT. It is translated as CASSPQGQPDNSPLHF.

V is TRBV30 and J is TRBJ2-1; 7 bases match TRBD1. This CDR3 contains 13 residues. Trimming at V came to 2 bases and at J to 3 bases, leaving 1 base not matched to a gene. The V gene's germline CDR1 is GTSNPN and CDR2 SVGIG (reference sequence). This CDR3 reads CAWSRQGYNEQFF. The CDR3 nucleotides are TGTGCCTGGAGTAGACAGGGCTACAATGAGCAGTTCTTC.

The chain has TRBV19 and TRBJ1-4, with D unclear. CDR1 is LNHDA and CDR2 is SQIVND in the germline V gene (reference sequence). CDR3 length equals 14 residues. With 3 bases removed from V and 4 bases from J, the gap between germline ends came to 9 bases. The DNA for the CDR3 is TGTGCCAGTAGTATGAGCGCATTTAATGAAAAACTGTTTTTT. It specifies CASSMSAFNEKLFF.

This chain uses TRBV10-3 with TRBJ2-7; D gene uncertain. V lost 2 bases to trimming and J lost 2 bases, with 7 bases between them. This CDR3 comprises 13 residues. CDR1 is ENHRY, CDR2 SYGVKD, per germline. The CDR3, as DNA: TGTGCCATCAGTGAGGGTCCAGCCTACGAGCAGTACTTC. Amino acid sequence: CAISEGPAYEQYF.

The chain joins TRBV18 to TRBJ1-2; 8 nucleotides align to TRBD1. CDR1 and CDR2 from the germline V gene are KGHSH and LQKENI. V trimming: 4 bases; J trimming: 4 bases; junction bases outside the gene matches: 5. The CDR3 consists of 14 residues. CDR3 residues: CASSQGQDGYGYTF. The CDR3 nucleotides read TGTGCCAGCTCACAGGGACAGGACGGCTATGGCTACACCTTC.

The sample holds a few counts of this clone. As DNA, the CDR3 is TGCGCCAGCAGCGCCGGGACAGGCGGAAACACCATATATTTT. Translating gives CASSAGTGGNTIYF. The chain employs TRBV5-1 and TRBJ1-3, with 8 bases that match TRBD1. Germline assignment: CDR1 SGHRS and CDR2 YFSETQ. V shed 4 bases and J 4 bases; nucleotides not matched to a gene: 4. The length of the CDR3 is 14 residues.

The V call is TRBV19, the J call TRBJ2-3, with D maybe TRBD2 (6 bases). Trimming took 5 bases from V and 4 from J, leaving 13 bases between them. There are 14 residues in the CDR3. Germline lookup yields CDR1 LNHDA and CDR2 SQIVND (reference sequence). The CDR3 DNA reads TGTGCCAGTAGTGACCAGCGGAGGGCAGATACGCAGTATTTT. It codes for CASSDQRRADTQYF.

Regarding this clone: A read error may explain this, as a much larger clone is one base away. The same CDR3 arises from other DNA sequences in this sample as well. The J gene is TRBJ1-2, the V gene TRBV6-5, with 9 bases aligning to TRBD1. This CDR3 is 14 amino acids long. V gave up 5 bases and J gave up 7 bases; unmatched junction bases: 8. Germline values: CDR1 MNHEY, CDR2 SVGAGI. CDR3 nucleotide sequence: TGTGCCAGCAGTCCTGGGACAGGGCGAGGTGGCTACACCTTC. It codes for CASSPGTGRGGYTF.

This chain connects TRBV6-1 to TRBJ2-5; 10 bases agree with TRBD2. V lost 2 bases, J lost 4 bases, and 10 bases stayed unmatched. Germline CDR1 is MNHNS and CDR2 is SASEGT. CDR3 length: 17 amino acids. CDR3 DNA sequence: TGTGCCAGCAGTGAACTGAGCGGGGGGGCCGTAACAGAGACCCAGTACTTC. It translates to CASSELSGGAVTETQYF.

This clone was seen just once. CDR3 sequence reads: CASSRWVNTEAFF. The DNA of the CDR3 is TGTGCCAGCAGCCGGTGGGTGAACACTGAAGCTTTCTTT. The genes are TRBV5-4 and TRBJ1-1; unclear D gene. Germline CDR1 SGHNT, CDR2 YYREEE (reference sequence). Between the trimmed V and J ends, which lost 4 bases and 0 bases, there was a span of 7 bases. The CDR3 runs to 13 residues.

The J gene is TRBJ2-5, the V gene TRBV28; a weak D match, TRBD2 (5 bases). The CDR3 consists of 14 residues. CDR1 MDHEN and CDR2 SYDVKM come from the germline V gene. V shed 3 bases and J shed 4 bases, with 12 bases lying between them. CDR3 residues: CASSFLDGLETQYF. CDR3 sequence (DNA): TGTGCCAGCAGTTTTCTCGACGGACTAGAGACCCAGTACTTC.

This clone was seen at least ten times. The gene calls are TRBV9 and TRBJ2-2; TRBD1 agrees at 9 bases. Trimming cost V 4 bases and J 3 bases; bases outside gene matches: 7. From germline, CDR1 is SGDLS and CDR2 YYNGEE. The CDR3 has 16 amino acids. The CDR3 region is CASSLRGDRDTGELFF. The CDR3 bases are TGTGCCAGCAGCCTCAGGGGGGACAGGGACACCGGGGAGCTGTTTTTT.

The chain couples TRBV7-8 to TRBJ2-3, with 8 bases fitting TRBD1. The CDR3 is 15 residues long. The junction had 5 bases not matched to a gene; V was cut back by 5 bases and J by 1 base. CDR1 and CDR2 from the germline V gene are SGHVS and FQNEAQ. The CDR3 nucleotides are TGTGCCAGCAGCCGGGGGACAGGCCGCACAGATACGCAGTATTTT. This sequence encodes CASSRGTGRTDTQYF.

The chain uses TRBV5-1 and TRBJ1-2; 7 positions match TRBD1. The ends lost 3 bases at V and 7 bases at J; junction bases unmatched: 6. CDR3 length equals 13 residues. CDR1 and CDR2 (germline): SGHRS, YFSETQ. The CDR3: CASSWDSSGGYTF. The DNA for the CDR3 is TGCGCCAGCAGCTGGGACAGTTCGGGTGGCTACACCTTC.

CDR3 DNA sequence: TGTGCCAGCAGCTCATCTGACAGGGTGATGAACACTGAAGCTTTCTTT. Its protein is CASSSSDRVMNTEAFF. The rearrangement uses TRBV7-2 and TRBJ1-1; 7 positions match TRBD1. From germline, CDR1 is SGHTA and CDR2 FQGNSA. CDR3 length: 16 residues. V shed 4 bases and J 0 bases; nucleotides not matched to a gene: 8.

As concerns this clone: A read error may account for a junction end that differs from germline. V usage is TRBV2 and J usage is TRBJ2-7; no reliable D call. This CDR3 comprises 12 residues. The germline CDR1 and CDR2 sequences are SNHLY and FYNNEI. CDR3 nucleotide sequence: TGTGCCAGCAGTGGTTCAACCTACGAGCTGTACTTC. Translation: CASSGSTYELYF. The entire variable domain, with the rest obtained from reference TRBV2 and TRBJ2-7, is as follows: EPEVTQTPSHQVTQMGQEVILRCVPISNHLYFYWYRQILGQKVEFLVSFYNNEISEKSEIFDDQFSVERPDGSNFTLKIRSTKLEDSAMYFCASSGSTYELYFGPGTRLTVT.

In its sample, this clone was seen once. The V call is TRBV28, the J call TRBJ2-2, with TRBD1 matching 10 bases. The germline CDR1 and CDR2 sequences are MDHEN and SYDVKM. V lost 9 bases, J lost 6 bases, and 13 bases stayed unmatched. CDR3 size: 16 residues. The CDR3 DNA is TGTGCCAGGAGGACCGACAGGGGGCTTTACGCCGGGGAGCTGTTTTTT. Amino acid sequence: CARRTDRGLYAGELFF. Drawing the rest from reference TRBV28 and TRBJ2-2, the complete variable domain is DVKVTQSSRYLVKRTGEKVFLECVQDMDHENMFWYRQDPGLGLRLIYFSYDVKMKEKGDIPEGYSVSREKKERFSLILESASTNQTSMYLCARRTDRGLYAGELFFGEGSRLTVL.

The V call is TRBV21-1, the J call TRBJ2-7; the D segment call TRBD1 is taken from the table without a DNA check. TRBV21-1 is reported as a pseudogene. The CDR3 sequence is 13 residues long. The CDR3 DNA reads as TGTGCCAGCAGGACCACAGGCCCCTACGAGCAGTACTTC. Translating gives CASRTTGPYEQYF.